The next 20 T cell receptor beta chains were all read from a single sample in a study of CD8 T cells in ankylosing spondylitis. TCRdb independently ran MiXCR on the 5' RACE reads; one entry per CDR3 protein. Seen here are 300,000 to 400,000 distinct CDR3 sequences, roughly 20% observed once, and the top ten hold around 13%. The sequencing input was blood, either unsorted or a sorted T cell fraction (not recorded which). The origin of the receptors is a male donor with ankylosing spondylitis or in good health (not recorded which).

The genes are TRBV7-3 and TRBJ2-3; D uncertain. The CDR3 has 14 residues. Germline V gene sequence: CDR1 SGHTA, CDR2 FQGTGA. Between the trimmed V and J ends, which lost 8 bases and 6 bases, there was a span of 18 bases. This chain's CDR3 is CASGSEASPDTQYF. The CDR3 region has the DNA TGTGCCAGCGGGTCTGAGGCCTCGCCCGATACGCAGTATTTT.

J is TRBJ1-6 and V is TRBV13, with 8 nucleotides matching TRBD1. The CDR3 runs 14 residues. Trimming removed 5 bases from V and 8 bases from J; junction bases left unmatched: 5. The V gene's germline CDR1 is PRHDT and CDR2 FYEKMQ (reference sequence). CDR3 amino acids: CASSPTGGDSPLHF. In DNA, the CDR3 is TGTGCCAGCAGCCCCACAGGGGGGGATTCACCCCTCCACTTT.

CDR3 DNA sequence: TGTGCCAGCAGCCTGGAGGCTAGCGGGGGGGTGGGCTCCTACAATGAGCAGTTCTTC. Encoded protein: CASSLEASGGVGSYNEQFF. This chain links TRBV5-6 with TRBJ2-1; the match to TRBD2 covers 12 bases. V dropped 4 bases and J dropped 0; count of bases not matched to a gene: 11. CDR3 length equals 19 residues. Germline CDR1 SGHDT, CDR2 YYEEEE.

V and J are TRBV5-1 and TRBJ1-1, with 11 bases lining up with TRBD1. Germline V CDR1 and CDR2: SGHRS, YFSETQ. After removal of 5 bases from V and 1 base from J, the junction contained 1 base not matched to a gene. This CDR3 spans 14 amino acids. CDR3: CASRGTGGNTEAFF. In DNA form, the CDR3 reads TGCGCCAGCAGAGGGACAGGGGGGAACACTGAAGCTTTCTTT.

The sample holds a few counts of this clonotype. CDR3 amino acids: CASSFIGEGTDTQYF. For the CDR3, the DNA is TGTGCCAGCAGTTTTATCGGGGAAGGAACAGATACGCAGTATTTT. The V call is TRBV12-3 or TRBV12-4, the J call TRBJ2-3; the D gene is possibly TRBD2 (5 bases). The V end was cut by 3 bases, the J end by 3 bases, with 13 bases between. The CDR3 contains 15 residues.

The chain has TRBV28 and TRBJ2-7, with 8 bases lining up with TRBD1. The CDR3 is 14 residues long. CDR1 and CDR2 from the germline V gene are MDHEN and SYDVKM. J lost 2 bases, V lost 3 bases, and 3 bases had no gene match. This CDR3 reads CASSLDRAPYEQYF. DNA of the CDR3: TGTGCCAGCAGTTTGGACAGGGCCCCCTACGAGCAGTACTTC.

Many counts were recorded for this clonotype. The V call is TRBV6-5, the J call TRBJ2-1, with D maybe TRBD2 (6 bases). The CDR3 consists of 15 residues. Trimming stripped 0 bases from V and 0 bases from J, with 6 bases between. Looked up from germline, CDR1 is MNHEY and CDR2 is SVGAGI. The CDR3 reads CASSYSGGSYNEQFF. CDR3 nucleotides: TGTGCCAGCAGTTACTCCGGGGGCTCCTACAATGAGCAGTTCTTC.

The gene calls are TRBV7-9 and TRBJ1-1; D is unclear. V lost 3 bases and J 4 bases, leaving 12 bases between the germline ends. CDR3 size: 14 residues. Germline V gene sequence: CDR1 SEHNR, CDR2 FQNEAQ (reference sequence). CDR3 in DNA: TGTGCCAGCAGCTTCGGGGTTTGGGGCACTGAAGCTTTCTTT. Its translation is CASSFGVWGTEAFF.

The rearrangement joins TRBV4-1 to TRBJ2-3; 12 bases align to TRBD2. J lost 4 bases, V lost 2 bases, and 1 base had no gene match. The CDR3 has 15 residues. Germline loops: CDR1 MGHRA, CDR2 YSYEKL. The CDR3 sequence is CASSQLAGGPDTQYF. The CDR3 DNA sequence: TGCGCCAGCAGCCAACTAGCGGGGGGGCCAGATACGCAGTATTTT.

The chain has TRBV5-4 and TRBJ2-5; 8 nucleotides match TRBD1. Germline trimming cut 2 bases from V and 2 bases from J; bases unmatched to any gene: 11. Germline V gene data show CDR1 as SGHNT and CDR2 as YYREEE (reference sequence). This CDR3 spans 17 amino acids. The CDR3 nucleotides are TGTGCCAGCAGCTTCCCAGGGGGCTACGGGAAACAAGAGACCCAGTACTTC. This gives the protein CASSFPGGYGKQETQYF.

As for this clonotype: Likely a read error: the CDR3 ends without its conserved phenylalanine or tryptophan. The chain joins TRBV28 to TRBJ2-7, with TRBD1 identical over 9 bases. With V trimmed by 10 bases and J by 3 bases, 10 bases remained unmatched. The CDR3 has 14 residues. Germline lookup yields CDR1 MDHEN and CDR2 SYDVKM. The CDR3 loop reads CATDPGTGLYEQYS. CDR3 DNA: TGTGCCACCGACCCTGGGACAGGGCTCTACGAGCAGTACTCC.

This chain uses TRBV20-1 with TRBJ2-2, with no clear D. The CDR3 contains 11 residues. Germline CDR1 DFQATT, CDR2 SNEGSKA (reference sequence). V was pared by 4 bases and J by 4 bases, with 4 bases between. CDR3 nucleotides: TGCAGTGCTAAAGCCACCGGGGAGCTGTTTTTT. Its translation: CSAKATGELFF.

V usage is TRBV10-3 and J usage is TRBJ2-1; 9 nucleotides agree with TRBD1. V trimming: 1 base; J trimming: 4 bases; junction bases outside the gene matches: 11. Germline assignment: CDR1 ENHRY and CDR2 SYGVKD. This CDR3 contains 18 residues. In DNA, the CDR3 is TGTGCCATCAGTGAGTTCACCCCGGGACAGGGAACATACAATGAGCAGTTCTTC. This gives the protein CAISEFTPGQGTYNEQFF.

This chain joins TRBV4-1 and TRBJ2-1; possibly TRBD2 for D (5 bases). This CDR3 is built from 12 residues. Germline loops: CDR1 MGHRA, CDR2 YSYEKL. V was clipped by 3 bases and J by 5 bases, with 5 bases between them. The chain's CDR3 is CASSHGDNEQFF. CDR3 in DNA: TGCGCCAGCAGCCACGGGGACAATGAGCAGTTCTTC.

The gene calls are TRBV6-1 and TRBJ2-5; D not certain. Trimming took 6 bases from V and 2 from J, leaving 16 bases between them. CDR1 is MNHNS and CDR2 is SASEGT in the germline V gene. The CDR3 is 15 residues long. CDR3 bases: TGTGCCAGCAGCCCTCGACTGGATCCTCAAGAGACCCAGTACTTC. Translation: CASSPRLDPQETQYF.

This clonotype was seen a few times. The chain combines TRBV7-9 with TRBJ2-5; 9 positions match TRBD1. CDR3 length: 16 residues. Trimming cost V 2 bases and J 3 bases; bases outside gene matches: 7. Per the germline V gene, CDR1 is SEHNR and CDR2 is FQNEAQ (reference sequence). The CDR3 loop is CASSLSQQGAEETQYF. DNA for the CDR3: TGTGCCAGCAGCTTATCCCAACAGGGGGCAGAAGAGACCCAGTACTTC.

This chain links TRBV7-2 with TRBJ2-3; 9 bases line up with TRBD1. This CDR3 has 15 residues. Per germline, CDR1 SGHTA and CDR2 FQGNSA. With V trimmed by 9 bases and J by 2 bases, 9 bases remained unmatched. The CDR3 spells CARNRGPPYTDTQYF. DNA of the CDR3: TGTGCCAGGAACAGGGGGCCCCCTTACACAGATACGCAGTATTTT.

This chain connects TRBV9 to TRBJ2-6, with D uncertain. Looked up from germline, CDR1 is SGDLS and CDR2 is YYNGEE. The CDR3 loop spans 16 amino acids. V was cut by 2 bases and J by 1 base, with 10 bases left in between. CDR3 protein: CASSVASNSGANVLTF. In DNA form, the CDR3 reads TGTGCCAGCAGCGTTGCTAGTAATTCTGGGGCCAACGTCCTGACTTTC.

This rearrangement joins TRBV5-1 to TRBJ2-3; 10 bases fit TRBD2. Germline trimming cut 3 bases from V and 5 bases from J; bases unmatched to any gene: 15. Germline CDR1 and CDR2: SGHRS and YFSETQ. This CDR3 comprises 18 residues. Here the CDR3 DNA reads TGCGCCAGCAGCTCCCCGTGGGAGCGGGGGGGCTTCAGAGATACGCAGTATTTT. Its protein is CASSSPWERGGFRDTQYF.

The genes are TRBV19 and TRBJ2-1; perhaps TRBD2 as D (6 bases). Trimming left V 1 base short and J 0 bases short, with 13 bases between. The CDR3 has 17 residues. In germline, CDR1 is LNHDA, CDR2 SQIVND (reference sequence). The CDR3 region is CASSIASGRDSYNEQFF. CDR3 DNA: TGTGCCAGTAGTATAGCATCTGGGCGGGACTCCTACAATGAGCAGTTCTTC. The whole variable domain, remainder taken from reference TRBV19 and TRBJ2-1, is DGGITQSPKYLFRKEGQNVTLSCEQNLNHDAMYWYRQDPGQGLRLIYYSQIVNDFQKGDIAEGYSVSREKKESFPLTVTSAQKNPTAFYLCASSIASGRDSYNEQFFGPGTRLTVL.